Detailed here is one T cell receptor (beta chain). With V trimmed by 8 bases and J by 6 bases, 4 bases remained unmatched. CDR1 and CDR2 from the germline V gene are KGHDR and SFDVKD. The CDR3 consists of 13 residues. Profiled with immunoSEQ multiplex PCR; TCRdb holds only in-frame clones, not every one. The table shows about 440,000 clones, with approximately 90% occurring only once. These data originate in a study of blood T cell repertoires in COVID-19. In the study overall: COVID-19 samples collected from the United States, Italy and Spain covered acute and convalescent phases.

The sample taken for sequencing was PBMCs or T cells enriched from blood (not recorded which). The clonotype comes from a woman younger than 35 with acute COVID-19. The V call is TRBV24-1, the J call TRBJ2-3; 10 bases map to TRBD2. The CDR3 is CATKGAGGDTQYF. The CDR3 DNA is TGTGCCACCAAGGGAGCGGGGGGGGATACGCAGTATTTT.